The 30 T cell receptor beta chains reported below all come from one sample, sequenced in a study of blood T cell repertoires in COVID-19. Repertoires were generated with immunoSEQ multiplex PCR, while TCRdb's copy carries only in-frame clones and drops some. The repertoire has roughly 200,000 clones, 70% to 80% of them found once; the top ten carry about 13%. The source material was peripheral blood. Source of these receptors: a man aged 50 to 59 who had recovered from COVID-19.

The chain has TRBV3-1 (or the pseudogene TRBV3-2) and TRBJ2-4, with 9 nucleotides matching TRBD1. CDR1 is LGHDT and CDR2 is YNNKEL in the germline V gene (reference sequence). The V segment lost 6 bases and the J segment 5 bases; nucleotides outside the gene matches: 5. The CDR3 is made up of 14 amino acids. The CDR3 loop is CASSQRQGENIQYF. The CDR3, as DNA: TGTGCCAGCAGTCAGAGACAGGGGGAAAACATTCAGTACTTC.

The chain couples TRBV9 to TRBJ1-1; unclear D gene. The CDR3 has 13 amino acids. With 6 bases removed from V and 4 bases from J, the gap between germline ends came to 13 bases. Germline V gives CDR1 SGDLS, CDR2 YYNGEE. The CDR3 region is CASTPPVSTEAFF. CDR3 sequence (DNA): TGTGCCAGCACCCCCCCGGTTAGCACTGAAGCTTTCTTT.

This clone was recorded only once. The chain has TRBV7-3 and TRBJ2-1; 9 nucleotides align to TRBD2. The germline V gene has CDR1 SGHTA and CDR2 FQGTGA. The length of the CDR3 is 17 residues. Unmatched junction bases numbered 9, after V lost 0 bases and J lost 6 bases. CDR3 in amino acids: CASSLTLAGIRGNEQFF. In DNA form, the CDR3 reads TGTGCCAGCAGCTTAACCCTAGCGGGAATAAGGGGCAATGAGCAGTTCTTC.

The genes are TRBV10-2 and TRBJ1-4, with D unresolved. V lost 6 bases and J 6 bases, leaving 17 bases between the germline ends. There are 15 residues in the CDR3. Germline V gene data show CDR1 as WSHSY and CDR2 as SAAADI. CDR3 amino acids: CASRDPRFSDEKLFF. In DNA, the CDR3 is TGCGCCAGCAGAGACCCCCGATTCAGCGATGAAAAACTGTTTTTT.

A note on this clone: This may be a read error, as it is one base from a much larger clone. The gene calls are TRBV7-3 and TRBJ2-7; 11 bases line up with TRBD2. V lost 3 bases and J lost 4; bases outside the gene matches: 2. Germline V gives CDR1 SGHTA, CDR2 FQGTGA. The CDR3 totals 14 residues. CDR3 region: CASSLTSGAYEQYF. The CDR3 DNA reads TGTGCCAGCAGCTTGACTAGCGGGGCATACGAGCAGTACTTC.

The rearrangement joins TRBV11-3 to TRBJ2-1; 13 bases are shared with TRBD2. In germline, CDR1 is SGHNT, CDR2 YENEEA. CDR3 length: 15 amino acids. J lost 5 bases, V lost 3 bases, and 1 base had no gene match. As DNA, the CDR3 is TGTGCCAGCAGCTTGGGACTAGCGGGAAACAATGAGCAGTTCTTC. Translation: CASSLGLAGNNEQFF.

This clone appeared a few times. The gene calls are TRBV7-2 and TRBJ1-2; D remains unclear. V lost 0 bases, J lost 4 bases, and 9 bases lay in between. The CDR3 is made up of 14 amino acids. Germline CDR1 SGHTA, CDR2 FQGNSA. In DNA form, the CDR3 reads TGTGCCAGCAGCTTAGCGCAGCGGTCCTATGGCTACACCTTC. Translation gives CASSLAQRSYGYTF.

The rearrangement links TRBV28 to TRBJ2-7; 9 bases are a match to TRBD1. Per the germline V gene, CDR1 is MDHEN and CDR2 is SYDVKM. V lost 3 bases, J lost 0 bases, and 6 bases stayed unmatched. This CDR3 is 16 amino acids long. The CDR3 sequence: CASSFPGQGLSYEQYF. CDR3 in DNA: TGTGCCAGCAGTTTTCCTGGACAGGGGCTCTCCTACGAGCAGTACTTC. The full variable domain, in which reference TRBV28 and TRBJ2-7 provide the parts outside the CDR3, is DVKVTQSSRYLVKRTGEKVFLECVQDMDHENMFWYRQDPGLGLRLIYFSYDVKMKEKGDIPEGYSVSREKKERFSLILESASTNQTSMYLCASSFPGQGLSYEQYFGPGTRLTVT.

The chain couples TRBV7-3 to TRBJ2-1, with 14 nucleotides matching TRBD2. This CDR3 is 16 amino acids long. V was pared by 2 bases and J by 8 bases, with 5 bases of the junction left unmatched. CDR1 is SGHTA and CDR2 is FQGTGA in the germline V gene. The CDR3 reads CASSLGTSGSPHEQFF. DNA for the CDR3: TGTGCCAGCAGCTTAGGGACTAGCGGGAGCCCCCATGAGCAGTTCTTC.

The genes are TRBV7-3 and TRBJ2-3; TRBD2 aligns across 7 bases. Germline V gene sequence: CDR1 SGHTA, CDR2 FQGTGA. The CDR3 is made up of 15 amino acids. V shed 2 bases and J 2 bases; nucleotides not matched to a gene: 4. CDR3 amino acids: CASSLWGRATDTQYF. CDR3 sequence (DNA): TGTGCCAGCAGCTTATGGGGGAGGGCCACAGATACGCAGTATTTT.

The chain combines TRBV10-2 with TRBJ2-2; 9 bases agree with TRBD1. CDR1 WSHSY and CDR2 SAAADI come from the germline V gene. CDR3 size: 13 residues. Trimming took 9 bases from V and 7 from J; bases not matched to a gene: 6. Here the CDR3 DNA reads TGCGCCAGTACCGGGACAGGGTTCGGGGAGCTGTTTTTT. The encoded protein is CASTGTGFGELFF.

The CDR3 DNA is TGCGCCAGCAGCTTGTACGGGGATAGCAATCAGCCCCAGCATTTT. Translated: CASSLYGDSNQPQHF. The rearrangement links TRBV5-1 to TRBJ1-5; no clear D gene. The CDR3 has 15 amino acids. V lost 1 base and J lost 0, with 8 bases in between. Germline values: CDR1 SGHRS, CDR2 YFSETQ.

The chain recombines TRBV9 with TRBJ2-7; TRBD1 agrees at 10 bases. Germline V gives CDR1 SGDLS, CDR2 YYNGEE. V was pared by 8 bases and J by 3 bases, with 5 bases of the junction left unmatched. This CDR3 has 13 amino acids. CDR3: CARIGTGDYEQYF. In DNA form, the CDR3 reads TGTGCCAGAATTGGGACAGGGGACTACGAGCAGTACTTC.

The CDR3 nucleotides are TGTGCCAGCAGTTTACCTTCGACAGGTACTATCACAGATACGCAGTATTTT. Translating it yields CASSLPSTGTITDTQYF. The chain links TRBV6-2 or TRBV6-3 to TRBJ2-3; possible D gene TRBD1, 6 bases. Trimming took off 4 bases at V and 2 bases at J, with 19 bases between the two ends. The CDR3 runs to 17 residues. The germline V gene encodes CDR1 MNHEY and CDR2 SVGEGT.

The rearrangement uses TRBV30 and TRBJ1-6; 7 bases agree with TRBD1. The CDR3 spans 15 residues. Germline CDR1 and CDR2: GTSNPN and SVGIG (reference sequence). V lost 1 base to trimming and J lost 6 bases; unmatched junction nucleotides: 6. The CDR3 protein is CAWSAIYRGNSPLHF. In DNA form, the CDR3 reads TGTGCCTGGAGTGCAATCTACAGGGGTAATTCACCCCTCCACTTT.

This CDR3 reads CASSYSSDTSEKLFF. CDR3 DNA: TGTGCCAGCAGTTACTCCTCCGACACAAGCGAAAAACTGTTTTTT. This rearrangement joins TRBV6-5 to TRBJ1-4; no reliable D call. With 0 bases removed from V and 8 bases from J, the gap between germline ends came to 13 bases. The CDR3 runs 15 residues. Germline V gives CDR1 MNHEY, CDR2 SVGAGI.

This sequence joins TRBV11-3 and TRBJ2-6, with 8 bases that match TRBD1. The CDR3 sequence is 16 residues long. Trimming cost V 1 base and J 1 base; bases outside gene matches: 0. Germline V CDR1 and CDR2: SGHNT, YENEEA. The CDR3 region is CASSLGTGSGANVLTF. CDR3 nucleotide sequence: TGTGCCAGCAGCTTAGGGACAGGGTCTGGGGCCAACGTCCTGACTTTC.

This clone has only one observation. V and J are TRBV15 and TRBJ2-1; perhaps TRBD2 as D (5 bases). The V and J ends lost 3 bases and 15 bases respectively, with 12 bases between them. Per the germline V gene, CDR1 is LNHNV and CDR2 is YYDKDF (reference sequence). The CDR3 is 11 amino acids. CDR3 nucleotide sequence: TGTGCCACCAGCAGGGCGTCTAGCCGGTTCTTC. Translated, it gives CATSRASSRFF.

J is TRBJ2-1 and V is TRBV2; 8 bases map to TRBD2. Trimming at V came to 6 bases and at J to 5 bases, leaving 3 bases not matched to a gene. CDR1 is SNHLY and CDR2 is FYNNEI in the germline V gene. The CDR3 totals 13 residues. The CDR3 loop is CASSFGRDNEQFF. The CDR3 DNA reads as TGTGCCAGCAGCTTCGGGAGGGACAATGAGCAGTTCTTC.

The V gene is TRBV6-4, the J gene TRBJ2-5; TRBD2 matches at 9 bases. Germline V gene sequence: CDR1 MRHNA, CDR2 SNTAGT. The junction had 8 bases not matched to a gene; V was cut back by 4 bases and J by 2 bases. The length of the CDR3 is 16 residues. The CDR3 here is CASSVKAGGGQETQYF. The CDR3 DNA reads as TGTGCCAGCAGTGTTAAAGCGGGAGGAGGTCAAGAGACCCAGTACTTC.

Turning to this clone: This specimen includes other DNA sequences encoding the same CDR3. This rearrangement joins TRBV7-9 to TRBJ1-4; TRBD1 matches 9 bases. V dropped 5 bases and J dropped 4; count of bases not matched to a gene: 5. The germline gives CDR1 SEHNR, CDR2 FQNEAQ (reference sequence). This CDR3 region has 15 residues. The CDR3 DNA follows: TGTGCCAGCAGCCCGGGACAGGGCGGTAATGAAAAACTGTTTTTT. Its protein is CASSPGQGGNEKLFF.

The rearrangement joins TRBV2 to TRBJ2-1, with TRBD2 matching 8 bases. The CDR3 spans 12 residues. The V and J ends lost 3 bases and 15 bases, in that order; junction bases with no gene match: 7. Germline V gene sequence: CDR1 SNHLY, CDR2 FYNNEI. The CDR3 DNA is TGTGCCAGCAGTGATGTCGGGAGGGCGCCGTTCTTC. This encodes CASSDVGRAPFF. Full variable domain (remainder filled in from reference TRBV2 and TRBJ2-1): EPEVTQTPSHQVTQMGQEVILRCVPISNHLYFYWYRQILGQKVEFLVSFYNNEISEKSEIFDDQFSVERPDGSNFTLKIRSTKLEDSAMYFCASSDVGRAPFFGPGTRLTVL.

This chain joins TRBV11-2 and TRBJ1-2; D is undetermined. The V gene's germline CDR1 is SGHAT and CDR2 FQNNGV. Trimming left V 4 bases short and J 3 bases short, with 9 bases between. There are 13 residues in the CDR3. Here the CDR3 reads CASSSEGDYGYTF. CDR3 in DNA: TGTGCCAGCAGCTCGGAGGGCGACTATGGCTACACCTTC. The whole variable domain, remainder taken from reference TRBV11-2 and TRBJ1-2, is EAGVAQSPRYKIIEKRQSVAFWCNPISGHATLYWYQQILGQGPKLLIQFQNNGVVDDSQLPKDRFSAERLKGVDSTLKIQPAKLEDSAVYLCASSSEGDYGYTFGSGTRLTVV.

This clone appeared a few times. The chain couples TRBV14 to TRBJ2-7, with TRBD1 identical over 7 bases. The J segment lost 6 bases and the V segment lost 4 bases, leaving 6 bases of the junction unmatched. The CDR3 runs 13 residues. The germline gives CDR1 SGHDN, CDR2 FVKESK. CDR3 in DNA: TGTGCCAGCAGCCGACAGGGCCTCGGCGAGCAGTACTTC. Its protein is CASSRQGLGEQYF.

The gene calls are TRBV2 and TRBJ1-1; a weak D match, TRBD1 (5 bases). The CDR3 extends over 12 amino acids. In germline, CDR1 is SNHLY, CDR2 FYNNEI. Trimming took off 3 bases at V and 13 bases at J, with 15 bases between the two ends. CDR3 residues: CASSDFGGLGFF. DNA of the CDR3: TGTGCCAGCAGTGACTTCGGGGGTTTGGGTTTCTTT.

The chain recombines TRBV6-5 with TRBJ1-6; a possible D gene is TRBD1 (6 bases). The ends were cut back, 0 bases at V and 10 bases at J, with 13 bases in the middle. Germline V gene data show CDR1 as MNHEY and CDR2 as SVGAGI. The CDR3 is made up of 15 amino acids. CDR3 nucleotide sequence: TGTGCCAGCAGTTACTCGAGCGGGGGGCAATCACCCCTCCACTTT. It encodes CASSYSSGGQSPLHF.

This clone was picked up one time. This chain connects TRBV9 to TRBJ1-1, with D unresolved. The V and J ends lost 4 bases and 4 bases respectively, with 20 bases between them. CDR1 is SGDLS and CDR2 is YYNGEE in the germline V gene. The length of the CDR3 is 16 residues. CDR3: CASSPRGGRGSTEAFF. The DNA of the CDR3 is TGTGCCAGCAGCCCCCGAGGCGGGCGAGGGAGCACTGAAGCTTTCTTT.

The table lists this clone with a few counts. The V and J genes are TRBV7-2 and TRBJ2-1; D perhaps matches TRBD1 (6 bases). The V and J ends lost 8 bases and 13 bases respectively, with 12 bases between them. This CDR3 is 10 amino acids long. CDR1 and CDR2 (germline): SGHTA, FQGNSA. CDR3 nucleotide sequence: TGTGCCAGCGGCCGGGACACACAGTTCTTC. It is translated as CASGRDTQFF.

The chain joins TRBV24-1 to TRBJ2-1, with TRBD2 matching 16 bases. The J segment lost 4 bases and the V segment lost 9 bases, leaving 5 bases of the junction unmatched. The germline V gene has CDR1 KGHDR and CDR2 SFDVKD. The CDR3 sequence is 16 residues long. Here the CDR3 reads CATGGTSGRAYNEQFF. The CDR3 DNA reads TGTGCCACCGGCGGGACTAGCGGGAGGGCTTACAATGAGCAGTTCTTC.

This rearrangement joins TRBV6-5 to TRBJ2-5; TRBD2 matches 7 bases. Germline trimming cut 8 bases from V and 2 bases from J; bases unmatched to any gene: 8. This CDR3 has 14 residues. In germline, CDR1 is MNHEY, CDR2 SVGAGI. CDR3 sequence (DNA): TGTGCCAGCGGGGGGGTGACGGGGCAAGAGACCCAGTACTTC. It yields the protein CASGGVTGQETQYF.